This is a list of T cell receptor beta chains from one sample in a study of OX40 agonist ivuxolimab in advanced cancers. TCRdb keeps only in-frame clones here, not all; method: immunoSEQ multiplex PCR. The table shows 96,000 or so clones, with approximately 84% occurring only once. Material: CD4+ or CD8+ T cells sorted from blood, obtained in a trial of the OX40 agonist ivuxolimab. The receptors shown here come from an adult with an advanced solid tumor such as melanoma, head and neck, liver or kidney cancer. CDR3s leave out the opening cysteine and the closing phenylalanine or tryptophan. Fields, in order: J gene, V gene, D gene, CDR3 length, clone size, CDR3 protein. D genes are given only for firm matches. Clone size is shown for a subset of rows, as once, few, many or a class of expanded clone.

>TRBJ1-2|TRBV5-1|-|12|once
ASSSGWGLDGYT
>TRBJ1-1|TRBV9|-|15|-
ASSVDPPGGLETEAF
>TRBJ2-5|TRBV10-1|TRBD1|15|-
ASSSGRGREVQETQY
>TRBJ2-4|TRBV6-1|-|11|-
ASSQGFENIQY
>TRBJ1-1|TRBV19|TRBD1|13|-
ASSRDPDRGPEAF
>TRBJ1-1|TRBV5-1|-|15|-
ASSLEGTRGVNTEAF
>TRBJ2-7|TRBV18|TRBD2|14|-
ASSQLASTISYEQY
>TRBJ2-3|TRBV13|-|12|-
ASSLGKGTDTQY
>TRBJ2-3|TRBV7-9|-|13|-
ASSPRPGWSDTQY
>TRBJ1-5|TRBV19|-|11|-
ASSPLRDQPQH
>TRBJ2-3|TRBV11-1|TRBD1|12|-
ASSPGQGADTQY
>TRBJ1-1|TRBV6-5|-|13|-
ASSYSGGMDTEAF
>TRBJ2-7|TRBV11-2|-|11|-
ASSLDGGYEQY
>TRBJ2-7|TRBV7-2|TRBD2|12|-
ASSLTGGPGEQY
>TRBJ1-2|TRBV14|-|13|-
ASSQVGVANYGYT
>TRBJ2-7|TRBV9|TRBD1|12|once
ASSMGQGAYEQY
>TRBJ1-6|TRBV6-6|-|13|once
ASSYPQTGSSPLH
>TRBJ1-1|TRBV5-4|-|11|-
ASRYELNTEAF
>TRBJ1-6|TRBV15|-|15|-
ATTPNPRTSLNSPLH
>TRBJ2-3|TRBV9|-|14|-
ASSVYSSASTDTQY
>TRBJ2-1|TRBV5-1|-|13|-
ASSPPLGSYNEQF
>TRBJ1-1|TRBV18|-|13|-
ASSPSEGGGTEAF
>TRBJ2-7|TRBV15|-|12|-
ATSREATGSEQY
>TRBJ1-5|TRBV9|TRBD1|12|-
ASSVRPGGYGQH
>TRBJ1-3|TRBV7-8|TRBD1|14|-
ASSLGDRVSGNTIY
>TRBJ2-7|TRBV28|-|11|-
ASSLHTGYEQY
>TRBJ2-1|TRBV27|-|13|few
ASSLWSGGYNEQF
>TRBJ1-3|TRBV27|-|12|-
ASSLSGGGNTIY
>TRBJ1-2|TRBV27|TRBD1|13|few
ASSAAGGANYGYT
>TRBJ1-1|TRBV5-1|-|13|-
ASSLARTVNTEAF
>TRBJ2-2|TRBV29-1|TRBD2|15|-
SVELGTSGSYTGELF
>TRBJ2-7|TRBV5-1|TRBD1|13|-
ASSKEGTGGYEQY
>TRBJ1-2|TRBV12-5|TRBD1|15|-
ASGLVPAGGLRYGYT
>TRBJ1-1|TRBV19|-|13|few
ASSITQVMNTEAF
>TRBJ2-7|TRBV27|TRBD1|13|-
ASSRRQGTTYEQY
>TRBJ2-1|TRBV6-1|-|10|-
ATHRPTGEQF
>TRBJ1-5|TRBV27|TRBD1|17|-
ASSFVATGRSPSNQPQH
>TRBJ2-1|TRBV6-6|TRBD2|13|-
ASSALAGDGYEQF
>TRBJ2-3|TRBV11-2|-|12|-
ASSLSTGLNTQY
>TRBJ2-1|TRBV4-1|TRBD2|15|-
ASSQLAGEPSYTEQF
>TRBJ2-2|TRBV2|TRBD1|13|-
ASSTGGGHTGELF
>TRBJ1-3|TRBV11-2|TRBD1|14|-
ASSFRAGGEGNTIY
>TRBJ2-7|TRBV19|-|13|-
ASSPWPGGNYEQY
>TRBJ2-7|TRBV5-1|TRBD2|12|-
ASSPRGGAGEQY
>TRBJ2-7|TRBV18|-|15|once
ASSPGLRTRPEGEQY
>TRBJ2-7|TRBV27|-|11|-
ASSLSGRSEQY
>TRBJ2-6|TRBV5-1|-|12|-
ASSPGSGANVLT
>TRBJ2-1|TRBV10-2|-|12|-
ASSEETAYNEQF
>TRBJ2-7|TRBV7-9|-|13|-
ASSLGGPFPYEQY
>TRBJ2-3|TRBV5-1|-|13|-
ASSLGGRSPDTQY
>TRBJ1-4|TRBV12-5|TRBD1|13|-
ASGLMTGGHEKLF
>TRBJ1-5|TRBV19|-|11|once
ASSMGEGQPQH
>TRBJ1-1|TRBV6-5|TRBD1|9|-
ASSDRVRAF
>TRBJ1-4|TRBV11-2|-|12|-
ASSPLGRDEKLF
>TRBJ2-5|TRBV29-1|TRBD1|11|-
SAMGQRQETQY
>TRBJ2-3|TRBV6-6|-|10|-
ASRPTSDTQY
>TRBJ2-6|TRBV5-4|-|15|few
ASSFLAGSSGANVLT
>TRBJ1-4|TRBV7-9|TRBD1|12|-
ASSLGTGNEKLF
>TRBJ2-2|TRBV25-1|-|13|-
ASSEPGADTGELF
>TRBJ2-2|TRBV6-5|-|12|-
ASGTRTAAGELF